The next 14 T cell receptor beta chains were all read from a single sample in a study of OX40 agonist ivuxolimab in advanced cancers. The assay was immunoSEQ multiplex PCR, and TCRdb's table has in-frame clones only and misses some. The table has some 70,000 clones, 89% seen once; the top ten hold approximately 0.99%. The sample here was CD4+ or CD8+ T cells sorted from blood, taken in a trial of the OX40 agonist ivuxolimab. The receptors come from an adult with an advanced solid tumor such as melanoma, head and neck, liver or kidney cancer.

The rearrangement links TRBV18 to TRBJ1-1; no clear D. This CDR3 has 12 residues. V lost 4 bases and J lost 7, with 10 bases in between. CDR1 and CDR2 (germline): KGHSH, LQKENI. Here the CDR3 DNA reads TGTGCCAGCTCACGGCTGGCAGGTGAAGCTTTCTTT. Protein: CASSRLAGEAFF.

The CDR3 region has the DNA TGTGCCAGCAGCTCGCCCGCGACTAGCCCTGGCCAAGAGACCCAGTACTTC. Translating gives CASSSPATSPGQETQYF. The rearrangement uses TRBV7-9 and TRBJ2-5; 7 nucleotides match TRBD2. This CDR3 spans 17 amino acids. V lost 4 bases to trimming and J lost 1 base; unmatched junction nucleotides: 12. CDR1 is SEHNR and CDR2 is FQNEAQ in the germline V gene (reference sequence).

This sequence joins TRBV6-1 and TRBJ1-2; 9 bases align to TRBD1. Looked up from germline, CDR1 is MNHNS and CDR2 is SASEGT. The CDR3 has 14 amino acids. Trimming at V came to 6 bases and at J to 4 bases, leaving 6 bases not matched to a gene. The CDR3 region is CASSQPGQGYGYTF. In DNA, the CDR3 is TGTGCCAGCAGCCAACCGGGACAGGGCTATGGCTACACCTTC.

This clone was seen just once. The chain couples TRBV25-1 to TRBJ1-3; D gene ambiguous. The CDR3 covers 15 residues. The germline V gene has CDR1 MGHDK and CDR2 SYGVNS. V lost 3 bases to trimming and J lost 1 base, with 10 bases between them. Written as DNA, the CDR3 is TGTGCCAGCAGTGACGCGAGGGAGTCTGGAAACACCATATATTTT. Its protein is CASSDARESGNTIYF.

V is TRBV5-1 and J is TRBJ1-1; D not resolved. In germline, CDR1 is SGHRS, CDR2 YFSETQ. This CDR3 contains 15 residues. Trimming removed 0 bases from V and 1 base from J, with 10 bases in between. The CDR3 DNA reads as TGCGCCAGCAGCTTGGTTCCAGGATCGAACACTGAAGCTTTCTTT. It codes for CASSLVPGSNTEAFF.

The chain uses TRBV6-1 and TRBJ2-1; 9 bases align to TRBD1. Germline CDR1 reads MNHNS; CDR2 reads SASEGT. V gave up 6 bases and J gave up 6 bases; unmatched junction bases: 6. There are 14 residues in the CDR3. The CDR3 loop reads CASRPGTGINEQFF. CDR3 coding DNA: TGTGCCAGCAGGCCCGGGACAGGGATCAATGAGCAGTTCTTC.

The rearrangement joins TRBV29-1 to TRBJ2-5; 10 positions agree with TRBD1. The length of the CDR3 is 14 residues. J gave up 4 bases and V 4 bases, and 6 bases lay outside the gene matches. Germline CDR1 and CDR2: SQVTM and ANQGSEA. CDR3 nucleotides: TGCAGCGTTGTACTGACAGGGGGCAGAGAGACCCAGTACTTC. It translates to CSVVLTGGRETQYF.

This clone was found a few times. J is TRBJ1-6 and V is TRBV18, with unresolved D. Per the germline V gene, CDR1 is KGHSH and CDR2 is LQKENI. This CDR3 has 13 amino acids. The V end lost 4 bases, the J end lost 8 bases, and 9 bases lay between the germline ends. The CDR3 nucleotides read TGTGCCAGCTCACGAACGGACGATTCACCCCTCCACTTT. Translated: CASSRTDDSPLHF.

V gene TRBV6-1 combines with J gene TRBJ2-7; TRBD1 agrees at 8 bases. Germline CDR1 is MNHNS and CDR2 is SASEGT. Germline trimming cut 7 bases from V and 0 bases from J; bases unmatched to any gene: 5. CDR3 length: 14 amino acids. Written as DNA, the CDR3 is TGTGCCAGCACCAGGGACAGGAGCTCCTACGAGCAGTACTTC. Translation: CASTRDRSSYEQYF.

The V call is TRBV23-1, the J call TRBJ1-4; possibly TRBD1 for D (6 bases). TRBV23-1 qualifies as an ORF whose function is uncertain. The CDR3 loop spans 15 amino acids. With 1 base removed from V and 8 bases from J, the gap between germline ends came to 14 bases. The CDR3, as DNA: TGCGCCAGCAGTCAATGGACAGTCCCGGGCGAAAAACTGTTTTTT. It is translated as CASSQWTVPGEKLFF.

J is TRBJ1-4 and V is TRBV30, with D perhaps TRBD1 (5 bases). Germline CDR1 reads GTSNPN; CDR2 reads SVGIG (reference sequence). V was shortened by 0 bases and J by 11 bases, with 16 bases between the two germline ends. This CDR3 comprises 14 residues. CDR3 residues: CAWSVAGAMGKLFF. CDR3 coding DNA: TGTGCCTGGAGTGTGGCTGGGGCAATGGGGAAACTGTTTTTT.

This clone was detected a few times. CDR3 region: CASSTRRGRGANVLTF. The CDR3 DNA reads TGTGCCAGCAGCACACGCAGGGGGCGGGGGGCCAACGTCCTGACTTTC. The chain uses TRBV7-2 and TRBJ2-6; TRBD1 aligns across 8 bases. J lost 4 bases, V lost 5 bases, and 7 bases had no gene match. Germline V gene lookup returns CDR1 SGHTA and CDR2 FQGNSA. The CDR3 loop spans 16 amino acids.

V is TRBV10-2 and J is TRBJ2-2; weak D call: TRBD2 (6 bases). The germline V gene has CDR1 WSHSY and CDR2 SAAADI. CDR3 length: 15 amino acids. V lost 11 bases, J lost 4 bases, and 20 bases lay in between. The CDR3 is CAGRETGDVTGELFF. For the CDR3, the DNA is TGCGCCGGACGAGAAACGGGGGACGTCACCGGGGAGCTGTTTTTT.

The V gene is TRBV7-2, the J gene TRBJ2-7, with D possibly being TRBD1 (5 bases). V was shortened by 5 bases and J by 5 bases, with 13 bases between the two germline ends. CDR3 length: 13 amino acids. CDR1 SGHTA and CDR2 FQGNSA come from the germline V gene. The CDR3: CASSKLKGNEQYF. CDR3 sequence (DNA): TGTGCCAGCAGCAAACTAAAGGGGAACGAGCAGTACTTC.